A selection of T cell receptor beta chains follows, all from one sample in a study of T-cell memory formation after mild COVID-19. From the 5' RACE reads, TCRdb called clonotypes with MiXCR, one entry per CDR3 protein. The table shows 350,000 to 450,000 distinct CDR3 sequences, with around 30% occurring only once. Sequencing was done on a sample of PBMCs or a T cell subset sorted from them (not recorded which). The receptors were sampled from an adult woman who had mild COVID-19 (a few samples of this study predate the infection). Cell type and time point are not known. Each CDR3 is given with its conserved first and last residue. Fields, in order: CDR3 protein, CDR3 DNA, D gene, V gene, clone size, CDR3 length, J gene. D genes are given only for firm matches. Clone size is given for some rows only: seen once, a few or many times, or a class if the clone is expanded.

CDR3aa: CASNHEGGRYNEQFF; CDR3nt: TGTGCCAGCAATCATGAGGGGGGGAGATACAATGAGCAGTTCTTC; d_gene: NA; v_gene: TRBV12-3/TRBV12-4; abundance: NA; len: 15; j_gene: TRBJ2-1
CDR3aa: CASSAGENTGELFF; CDR3nt: TGTGCCAGCAGTGCGGGGGAGAACACCGGGGAGCTGTTTTTT; d_gene: TRBD2; v_gene: TRBV6-6; abundance: few; len: 14; j_gene: TRBJ2-2
CDR3aa: CASSSLSGLMADLSYEQYF; CDR3nt: TGTGCCAGCAGTTCGTTGTCGGGACTAATGGCTGACTTGTCCTACGAGCAGTACTTC; d_gene: TRBD2; v_gene: TRBV6-5; abundance: NA; len: 19; j_gene: TRBJ2-7
CDR3aa: CAISTSGGFYNEQFF; CDR3nt: TGTGCCATTTCGACTAGCGGGGGATTCTACAATGAGCAGTTCTTC; d_gene: TRBD2; v_gene: TRBV10-3; abundance: few; len: 15; j_gene: TRBJ2-1
CDR3aa: CASSQAAGGGEQFF; CDR3nt: TGCGCCAGCAGCCAAGCGGCGGGAGGAGGTGAGCAGTTCTTC; d_gene: TRBD2; v_gene: TRBV4-1; abundance: NA; len: 14; j_gene: TRBJ2-1
CDR3aa: CASTRSGTSVTDTQYF; CDR3nt: TGTGCCAGCACCAGATCCGGGACTAGCGTAACAGATACGCAGTATTTT; d_gene: TRBD2; v_gene: TRBV12-3/TRBV12-4; abundance: NA; len: 16; j_gene: TRBJ2-3
CDR3aa: CASSLGGPRTDTQYF; CDR3nt: TGTGCCAGCTCCCTGGGGGGACCAAGGACAGATACGCAGTATTTT; d_gene: NA; v_gene: TRBV9; abundance: NA; len: 15; j_gene: TRBJ2-3
CDR3aa: CSVEDKGLYEQYF; CDR3nt: TGCAGCGTTGAAGATAAGGGACTCTACGAGCAGTACTTC; d_gene: NA; v_gene: TRBV29-1; abundance: few; len: 13; j_gene: TRBJ2-7
CDR3aa: CASSSGPPSRPQHF; CDR3nt: TGTGCCAGCAGCTCCGGGCCCCCAAGCAGGCCCCAGCATTTT; d_gene: NA; v_gene: TRBV7-8; abundance: NA; len: 14; j_gene: TRBJ1-5
CDR3aa: CASSVATGGFGYTF; CDR3nt: TGTGCCAGCAGCGTAGCCACAGGGGGCTTTGGCTACACCTTC; d_gene: TRBD1; v_gene: TRBV9; abundance: NA; len: 14; j_gene: TRBJ1-2
CDR3aa: CASRPPSYEQYF; CDR3nt: TGTGCCAGCAGACCTCCCTCCTACGAGCAGTACTTC; d_gene: NA; v_gene: TRBV6-6; abundance: few; len: 12; j_gene: TRBJ2-7
CDR3aa: CASSLAGATEAFF; CDR3nt: TGTGCCAGCAGCTTGGCAGGGGCCACTGAAGCTTTCTTT; d_gene: NA; v_gene: TRBV7-9; abundance: few; len: 13; j_gene: TRBJ1-1
CDR3aa: CASSKALQGPNTGELFF; CDR3nt: TGTGCCAGCAGCAAAGCTTTACAGGGCCCGAACACCGGGGAGCTGTTTTTT; d_gene: NA; v_gene: TRBV21-1; abundance: NA; len: 17; j_gene: TRBJ2-2
CDR3aa: CASCRGGTEAFF; CDR3nt: TGTGCCAGCTGCAGGGGTGGCACTGAAGCTTTCTTT; d_gene: NA; v_gene: TRBV12-3/TRBV12-4; abundance: few; len: 12; j_gene: TRBJ1-1
CDR3aa: CATSIRRGNEKLFF; CDR3nt: TGTGCCACCAGCATACGGAGGGGGAATGAAAAACTGTTTTTT; d_gene: NA; v_gene: TRBV15; abundance: NA; len: 14; j_gene: TRBJ1-4
CDR3aa: CASSVEPGTEAFF; CDR3nt: TGTGCCAGCAGCGTAGAACCTGGGACTGAAGCTTTCTTT; d_gene: NA; v_gene: TRBV9; abundance: NA; len: 13; j_gene: TRBJ1-1
CDR3aa: CASSVGGMAGNTIYF; CDR3nt: TGTGCCAGCAGCGTAGGCGGTATGGCTGGAAACACCATATATTTT; d_gene: NA; v_gene: TRBV9; abundance: few; len: 15; j_gene: TRBJ1-3
CDR3aa: CASSLGLAGVDTQYF; CDR3nt: TGTGCCAGCAGTTTGGGACTAGCGGGAGTGGATACGCAGTATTTT; d_gene: TRBD2; v_gene: TRBV12-3/TRBV12-4; abundance: many; len: 15; j_gene: TRBJ2-3
CDR3aa: CASSYSGNSDTQYF; CDR3nt: TGTGCCAGCAGTTATAGTGGTAATTCAGATACGCAGTATTTT; d_gene: NA; v_gene: TRBV6-5; abundance: NA; len: 14; j_gene: TRBJ2-3
CDR3aa: CASSLGGAFNIQYF; CDR3nt: TGCGCCAGCAGCTTAGGGGGCGCATTTAACATTCAGTACTTC; d_gene: TRBD1; v_gene: TRBV5-1; abundance: NA; len: 14; j_gene: TRBJ2-4
CDR3aa: CASSQEGATEQYF; CDR3nt: TGCGCCAGCAGCCAAGAAGGGGCCACTGAGCAGTACTTC; d_gene: NA; v_gene: TRBV4-1; abundance: NA; len: 13; j_gene: TRBJ2-7
CDR3aa: CSVFSSGSVNEQFF; CDR3nt: TGCAGCGTTTTTTCGTCCGGGAGTGTCAATGAGCAGTTCTTC; d_gene: NA; v_gene: TRBV29-1; abundance: NA; len: 14; j_gene: TRBJ2-1
CDR3aa: CASSSGQISRTDTQYF; CDR3nt: TGTGCCAGCAGCTCCGGACAGATATCACGCACAGATACGCAGTATTTT; d_gene: NA; v_gene: TRBV11-2; abundance: few; len: 16; j_gene: TRBJ2-3
CDR3aa: CASSSYRTSGGGETQYF; CDR3nt: TGTGCCAGCAGCTCCTATCGGACTAGCGGGGGGGGAGAGACCCAGTACTTC; d_gene: TRBD2; v_gene: TRBV5-6; abundance: NA; len: 17; j_gene: TRBJ2-5
CDR3aa: CACGRRVNEHFF; CDR3nt: TGTGCCTGCGGACGGCGGGTGAATGAGCATTTCTTC; d_gene: NA; v_gene: TRBV6-1; abundance: NA; len: 12; j_gene: TRBJ2-1
CDR3aa: CSASFGGANEKLFF; CDR3nt: TGCAGTGCTAGCTTCGGAGGAGCTAATGAAAAACTGTTTTTT; d_gene: NA; v_gene: TRBV20-1; abundance: NA; len: 14; j_gene: TRBJ1-4
CDR3aa: CASSEKGRTEAFF; CDR3nt: TGTGCCAGCAGTGAAAAGGGCCGCACTGAAGCTTTCTTT; d_gene: NA; v_gene: TRBV25-1; abundance: few; len: 13; j_gene: TRBJ1-1
CDR3aa: CASSQAGRGGNTIYF; CDR3nt: TGTGCCAGCAGCCAAGCAGGGAGGGGTGGAAACACCATATATTTT; d_gene: NA; v_gene: TRBV14; abundance: few; len: 15; j_gene: TRBJ1-3
CDR3aa: CSASIPEEFGQPQHF; CDR3nt: TGCAGTGCTAGTATTCCAGAGGAGTTTGGTCAGCCCCAGCATTTT; d_gene: NA; v_gene: TRBV20-1; abundance: few; len: 15; j_gene: TRBJ1-5
CDR3aa: CSARAGTSGYEQYF; CDR3nt: TGCAGTGCTAGGGCCGGGACTAGCGGCTACGAGCAGTACTTC; d_gene: TRBD2; v_gene: TRBV20-1; abundance: few; len: 14; j_gene: TRBJ2-7
CDR3aa: CASSFSSGGYSNQPQHF; CDR3nt: TGTGCCAGCAGTTTCTCTTCTGGGGGCTATAGCAATCAGCCCCAGCATTTT; d_gene: NA; v_gene: TRBV6-6; abundance: NA; len: 17; j_gene: TRBJ1-5
CDR3aa: CASSLARLANEQFF; CDR3nt: TGTGCCAGCAGTTTAGCGCGGCTAGCGAATGAGCAGTTCTTC; d_gene: NA; v_gene: TRBV12-3/TRBV12-4; abundance: NA; len: 14; j_gene: TRBJ2-1
CDR3aa: CSATLPGGRVYRTF; CDR3nt: TGCAGTGCTACCCTCCCAGGGGGCAGAGTTTATCGCACCTTC; d_gene: TRBD1; v_gene: TRBV20-1; abundance: NA; len: 14; j_gene: TRBJ1-2
CDR3aa: CASSFPSSQGTGIAGRFRKQYF; CDR3nt: TGTGCCAGCAGTTTTCCTTCATCCCAAGGGACAGGGATAGCGGGACGCTTCCGCAAGCAGTACTTC; d_gene: NA; v_gene: TRBV6-2/TRBV6-3; abundance: once; len: 22; j_gene: TRBJ2-7
CDR3aa: CASRLDGRYGGYTF; CDR3nt: TGTGCCAGCAGGCTTGATGGACGGTATGGTGGCTACACCTTC; d_gene: NA; v_gene: TRBV6-5; abundance: few; len: 14; j_gene: TRBJ1-2
CDR3aa: CSVEVAAGSYNEQFF; CDR3nt: TGCAGCGTTGAAGTTGCAGCGGGCTCCTACAATGAGCAGTTCTTC; d_gene: NA; v_gene: TRBV29-1; abundance: NA; len: 15; j_gene: TRBJ2-1
CDR3aa: CASSYRGQVYGYTF; CDR3nt: TGTGCCAGCAGTTACCGTGGACAGGTCTATGGCTACACCTTC; d_gene: TRBD1; v_gene: TRBV6-6; abundance: NA; len: 14; j_gene: TRBJ1-2
CDR3aa: CASSVAGSGNTGELFF; CDR3nt: TGTGCCAGCAGCGTAGCTGGTAGCGGAAACACCGGGGAGCTGTTTTTT; d_gene: NA; v_gene: TRBV9; abundance: NA; len: 16; j_gene: TRBJ2-2
CDR3aa: CATSRDLAGRTGELFF; CDR3nt: TGTGCCACCAGCAGAGACCTAGCGGGACGCACCGGGGAGCTGTTTTTT; d_gene: TRBD2; v_gene: TRBV15; abundance: few; len: 16; j_gene: TRBJ2-2
CDR3aa: CASSLNGEGNTEAFF; CDR3nt: TGCGCCAGCAGCTTAAATGGGGAGGGGAACACTGAAGCTTTCTTT; d_gene: NA; v_gene: TRBV5-1; abundance: few; len: 15; j_gene: TRBJ1-1
CDR3aa: CASSLGGRGRLTDTQYF; CDR3nt: TGTGCCAGCAGCTTGGGGGGACGGGGGCGCCTCACAGATACGCAGTATTTT; d_gene: NA; v_gene: TRBV5-4; abundance: NA; len: 17; j_gene: TRBJ2-3
CDR3aa: CASKSQHRDRQSSTDTQYF; CDR3nt: TGTGCCAGCAAATCGCAGCACCGGGACAGACAATCTAGCACAGATACGCAGTATTTT; d_gene: TRBD1; v_gene: TRBV7-8; abundance: once; len: 19; j_gene: TRBJ2-3
CDR3aa: CATSRDQGGYTF; CDR3nt: TGTGCCACCAGCAGAGATCAAGGCGGCTACACCTTC; d_gene: NA; v_gene: TRBV15; abundance: NA; len: 12; j_gene: TRBJ1-2
CDR3aa: CSVEDRQGAYEQFF; CDR3nt: TGCAGCGTTGAAGATCGACAGGGGGCTTATGAGCAGTTCTTC; d_gene: TRBD1; v_gene: TRBV29-1; abundance: few; len: 14; j_gene: TRBJ2-1
CDR3aa: CASSLSGSDDTQYF; CDR3nt: TGTGCCAGCAGCCTGTCCGGGTCCGATGATACGCAGTATTTT; d_gene: NA; v_gene: TRBV7-9; abundance: few; len: 14; j_gene: TRBJ2-3
CDR3aa: CASSPDGADQYF; CDR3nt: TGTGCCAGCAGCCCTGACGGGGCGGACCAGTACTTC; d_gene: NA; v_gene: TRBV11-2; abundance: NA; len: 12; j_gene: TRBJ2-5
CDR3aa: CASSSSRTYEQYF; CDR3nt: TGTGCCAGCAGCTCCTCCAGGACCTACGAGCAGTACTTC; d_gene: NA; v_gene: TRBV7-9; abundance: few; len: 13; j_gene: TRBJ2-7
CDR3aa: CASSLRGVREGYTF; CDR3nt: TGTGCCAGCAGTCTCAGGGGGGTCAGGGAAGGCTACACCTTC; d_gene: TRBD1; v_gene: TRBV6-1; abundance: few; len: 14; j_gene: TRBJ1-2
CDR3aa: CASSLEAGGLPYEQYF; CDR3nt: TGCGCCAGCAGCTTGGAAGCGGGAGGGCTGCCCTACGAGCAGTACTTC; d_gene: TRBD2; v_gene: TRBV5-1; abundance: NA; len: 16; j_gene: TRBJ2-7
CDR3aa: CASSLAGGKLETQYF; CDR3nt: TGTGCCAGCAGTCTAGCGGGGGGCAAACTTGAGACCCAGTACTTC; d_gene: TRBD2; v_gene: TRBV6-2/TRBV6-3; abundance: few; len: 15; j_gene: TRBJ2-5
CDR3aa: CASSIEDRETF; CDR3nt: TGTGCCAGCAGTATAGAGGACAGGGAGACCTTC; d_gene: TRBD1; v_gene: TRBV6-5; abundance: NA; len: 11; j_gene: TRBJ1-2
CDR3aa: CASSPKGHLYEQYF; CDR3nt: TGTGCCAGCAGCCCCAAGGGACATCTCTACGAGCAGTACTTC; d_gene: NA; v_gene: TRBV12-3/TRBV12-4; abundance: few; len: 14; j_gene: TRBJ2-7
CDR3aa: CASVRLAGARETQYF; CDR3nt: TGTGCCAGCGTAAGACTAGCGGGAGCCCGGGAGACCCAGTACTTC; d_gene: TRBD2; v_gene: TRBV2; abundance: NA; len: 15; j_gene: TRBJ2-5
CDR3aa: CASSLGGARDEQYF; CDR3nt: TGTGCCAGCAGCTTGGGGGGGGCCCGGGACGAGCAGTACTTC; d_gene: NA; v_gene: TRBV5-4; abundance: NA; len: 14; j_gene: TRBJ2-7
CDR3aa: CAWTASGNTIYF; CDR3nt: TGTGCCTGGACCGCCTCTGGAAACACCATATATTTT; d_gene: NA; v_gene: TRBV30; abundance: once; len: 12; j_gene: TRBJ1-3